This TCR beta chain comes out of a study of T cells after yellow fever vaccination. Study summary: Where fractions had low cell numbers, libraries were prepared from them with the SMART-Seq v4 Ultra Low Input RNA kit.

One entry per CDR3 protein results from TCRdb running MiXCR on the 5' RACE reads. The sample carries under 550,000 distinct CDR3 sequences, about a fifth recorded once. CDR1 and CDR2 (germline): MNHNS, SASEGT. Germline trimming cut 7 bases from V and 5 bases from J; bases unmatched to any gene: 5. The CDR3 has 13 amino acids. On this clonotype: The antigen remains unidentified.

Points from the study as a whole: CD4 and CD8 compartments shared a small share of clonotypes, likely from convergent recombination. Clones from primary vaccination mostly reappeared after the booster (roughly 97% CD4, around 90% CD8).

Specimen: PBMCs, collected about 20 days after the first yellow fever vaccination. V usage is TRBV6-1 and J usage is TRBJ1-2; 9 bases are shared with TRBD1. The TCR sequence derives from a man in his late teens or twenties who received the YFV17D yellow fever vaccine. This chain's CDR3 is CASTPGTGYGYTF. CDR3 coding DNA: TGTGCCAGCACCCCCGGGACAGGGTATGGCTACACCTTC.